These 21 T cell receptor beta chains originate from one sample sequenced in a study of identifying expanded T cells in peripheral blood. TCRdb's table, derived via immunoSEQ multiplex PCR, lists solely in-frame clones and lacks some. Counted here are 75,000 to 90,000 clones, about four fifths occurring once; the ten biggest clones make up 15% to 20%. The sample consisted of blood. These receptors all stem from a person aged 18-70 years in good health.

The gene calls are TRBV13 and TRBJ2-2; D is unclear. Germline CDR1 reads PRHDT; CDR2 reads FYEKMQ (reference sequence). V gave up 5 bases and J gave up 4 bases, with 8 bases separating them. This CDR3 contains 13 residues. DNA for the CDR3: TGTGCCAGCAGCAAGGATTTCACCGGGGAGCTGTTTTTT. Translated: CASSKDFTGELFF.

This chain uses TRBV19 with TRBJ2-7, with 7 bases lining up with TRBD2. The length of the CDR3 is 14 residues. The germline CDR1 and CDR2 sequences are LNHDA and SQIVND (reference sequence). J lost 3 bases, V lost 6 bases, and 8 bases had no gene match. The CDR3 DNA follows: TGTGCCAGTAGGGATTTGACGGGGGGCTACGAGCAGTACTTC. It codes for CASRDLTGGYEQYF.

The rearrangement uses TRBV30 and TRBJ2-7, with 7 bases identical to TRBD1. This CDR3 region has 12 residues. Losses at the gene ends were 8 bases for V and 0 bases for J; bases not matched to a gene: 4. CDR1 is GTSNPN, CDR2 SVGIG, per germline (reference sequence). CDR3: CAIDRDSYEQYF. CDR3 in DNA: TGTGCCATCGACAGGGACTCCTACGAGCAGTACTTC.

The CDR3 bases are TGTGCCAGCAGTCCGGGACTAGGTGATCTCGACGAGCAGTACTTC. Encoded protein: CASSPGLGDLDEQYF. This chain links TRBV7-3 with TRBJ2-7; 8 bases are shared with TRBD2. CDR3 length: 15 amino acids. The junction had 12 bases not matched to a gene; V was cut back by 6 bases and J by 5 bases. CDR1 and CDR2 from the germline V gene are SGHTA and FQGTGA.

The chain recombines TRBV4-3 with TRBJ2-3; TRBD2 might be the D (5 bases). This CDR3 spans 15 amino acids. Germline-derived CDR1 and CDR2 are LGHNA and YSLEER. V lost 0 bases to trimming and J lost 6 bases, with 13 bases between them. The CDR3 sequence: CASSQEYSTGDTQYF. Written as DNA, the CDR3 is TGCGCCAGCAGCCAAGAGTACTCCACGGGGGATACGCAGTATTTT.

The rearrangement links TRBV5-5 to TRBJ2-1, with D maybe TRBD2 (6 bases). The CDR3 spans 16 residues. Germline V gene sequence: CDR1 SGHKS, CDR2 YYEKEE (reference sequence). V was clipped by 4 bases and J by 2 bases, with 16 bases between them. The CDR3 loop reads CASSPFGGMTYNEQFF. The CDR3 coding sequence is TGTGCCAGCAGCCCGTTTGGGGGGATGACCTACAATGAGCAGTTCTTC.

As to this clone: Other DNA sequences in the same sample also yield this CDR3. DNA for the CDR3: TGTGCCAGCAGAGACAGGGTCTACGAAAAACTGTTTTTT. Its translation is CASRDRVYEKLFF. This chain joins TRBV6-5 and TRBJ1-4, with 7 bases matching TRBD1. The ends lost 6 bases at V and 8 bases at J; junction bases unmatched: 6. This CDR3 has 13 residues. The germline V gene has CDR1 MNHEY and CDR2 SVGAGI.

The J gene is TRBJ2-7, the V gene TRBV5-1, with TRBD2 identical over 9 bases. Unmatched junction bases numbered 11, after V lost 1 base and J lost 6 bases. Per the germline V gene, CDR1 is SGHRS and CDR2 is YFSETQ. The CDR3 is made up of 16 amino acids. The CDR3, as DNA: TGCGCCAGCAGCTTGCTATATAGCGGGAGTTCTCCCGAGCAGTACTTC. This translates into CASSLLYSGSSPEQYF.

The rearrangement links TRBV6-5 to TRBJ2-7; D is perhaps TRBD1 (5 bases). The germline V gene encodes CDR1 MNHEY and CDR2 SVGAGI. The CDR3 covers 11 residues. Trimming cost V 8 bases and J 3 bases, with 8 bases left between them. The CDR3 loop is CASAGNYEQYF. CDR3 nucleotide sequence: TGTGCCAGCGCAGGGAACTACGAGCAGTACTTC.

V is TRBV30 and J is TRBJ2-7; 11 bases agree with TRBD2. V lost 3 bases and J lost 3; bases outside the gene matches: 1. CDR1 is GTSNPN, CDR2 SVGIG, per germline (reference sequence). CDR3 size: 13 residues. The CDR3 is CAWRTSGSYEQYF. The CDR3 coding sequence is TGTGCCTGGAGAACTAGCGGGAGCTACGAGCAGTACTTC.

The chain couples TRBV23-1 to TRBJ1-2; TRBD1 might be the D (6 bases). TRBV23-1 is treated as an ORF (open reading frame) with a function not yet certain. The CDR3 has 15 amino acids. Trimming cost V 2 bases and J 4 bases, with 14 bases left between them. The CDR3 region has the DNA TGCGCCAGCAGTCAACGCCGGGACATATGCTATGGCTACACCTTC. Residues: CASSQRRDICYGYTF.

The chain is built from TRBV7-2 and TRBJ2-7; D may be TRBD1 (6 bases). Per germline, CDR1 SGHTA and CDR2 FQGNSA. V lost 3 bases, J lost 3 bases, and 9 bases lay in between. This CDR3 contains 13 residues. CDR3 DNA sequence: TGTGCCAGCAGCTTGGACAGATTCTACGAGCAGTACTTC. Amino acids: CASSLDRFYEQYF. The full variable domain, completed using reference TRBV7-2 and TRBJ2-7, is GAGVSQSPSNKVTEKGKDVELRCDPISGHTALYWYRQSLGQGLEFLIYFQGNSAPDKSGLPSDRFSAERTGGSVSTLTIQRTQQEDSAVYLCASSLDRFYEQYFGPGTRLTVT.

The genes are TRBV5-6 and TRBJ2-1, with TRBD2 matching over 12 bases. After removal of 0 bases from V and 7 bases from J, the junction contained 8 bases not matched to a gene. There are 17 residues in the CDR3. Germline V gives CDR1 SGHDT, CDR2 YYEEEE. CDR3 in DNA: TGTGCCAGCAGCTTGGAGGCTAGCGGGAGGGCCGTTAATGAGCAGTTCTTC. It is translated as CASSLEASGRAVNEQFF.

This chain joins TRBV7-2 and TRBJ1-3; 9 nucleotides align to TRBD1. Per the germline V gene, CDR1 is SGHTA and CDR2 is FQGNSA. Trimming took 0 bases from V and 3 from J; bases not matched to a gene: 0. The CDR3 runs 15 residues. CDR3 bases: TGTGCCAGCAGCTTAGCGACAGGGGGTGGAAACACCATATATTTT. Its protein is CASSLATGGGNTIYF.

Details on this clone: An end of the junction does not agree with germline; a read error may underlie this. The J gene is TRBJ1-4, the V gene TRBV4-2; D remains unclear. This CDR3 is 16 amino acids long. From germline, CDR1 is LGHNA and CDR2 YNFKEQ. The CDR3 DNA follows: TGTGCCAGCAGGCAAGTGGCCGCCGGCTCTAATGAAAAACTGTTTTTT. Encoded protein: CASRQVAAGSNEKLFF.

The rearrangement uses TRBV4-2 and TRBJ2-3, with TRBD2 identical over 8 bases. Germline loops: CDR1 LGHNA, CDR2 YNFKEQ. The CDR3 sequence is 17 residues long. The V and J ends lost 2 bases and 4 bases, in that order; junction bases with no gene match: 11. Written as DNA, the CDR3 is TGTGCCAGCAGCCAATCGGATCGCGGGAGGAGGGCAGATACGCAGTATTTT. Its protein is CASSQSDRGRRADTQYF.

The CDR3 loop reads CASSQIPNYGYTF. CDR3 nucleotides: TGTGCCAGCAGCCAGATCCCTAACTATGGCTACACCTTC. V gene TRBV14 combines with J gene TRBJ1-2, with unresolved D. Germline CDR1 is SGHDN and CDR2 is FVKESK. V lost 3 bases to trimming and J lost 0 bases, with 5 bases between them. The CDR3 has 13 amino acids.

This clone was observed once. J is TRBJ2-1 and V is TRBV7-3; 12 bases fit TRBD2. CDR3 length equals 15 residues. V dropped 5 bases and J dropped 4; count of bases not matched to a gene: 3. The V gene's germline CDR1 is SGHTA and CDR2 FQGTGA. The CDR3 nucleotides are TGTGCCAGCAGCACTACTAGCGGGGGGTACAATGAGCAGTTCTTC. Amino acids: CASSTTSGGYNEQFF.

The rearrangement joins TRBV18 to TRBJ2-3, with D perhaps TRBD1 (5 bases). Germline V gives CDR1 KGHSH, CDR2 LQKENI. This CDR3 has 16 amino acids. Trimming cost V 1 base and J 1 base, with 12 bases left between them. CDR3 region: CASSPLTQAGTDTQYF. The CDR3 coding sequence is TGTGCCAGCTCACCACTAACACAGGCTGGCACAGATACGCAGTATTTT.

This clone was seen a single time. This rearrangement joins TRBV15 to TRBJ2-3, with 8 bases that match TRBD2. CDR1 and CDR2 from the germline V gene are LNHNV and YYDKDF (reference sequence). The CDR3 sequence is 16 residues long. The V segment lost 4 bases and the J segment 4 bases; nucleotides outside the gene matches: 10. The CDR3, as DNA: TGTGCCACCAGCATTGGATCGGGACTAGGGTCAGATACGCAGTATTTT. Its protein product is CATSIGSGLGSDTQYF.

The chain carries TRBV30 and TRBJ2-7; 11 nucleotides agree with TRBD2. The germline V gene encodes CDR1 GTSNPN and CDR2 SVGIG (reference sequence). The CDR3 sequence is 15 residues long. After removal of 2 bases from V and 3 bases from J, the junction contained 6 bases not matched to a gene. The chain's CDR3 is CAWSRTSGFLYEQYF. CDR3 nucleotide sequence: TGTGCCTGGAGTCGGACTAGCGGGTTTCTCTACGAGCAGTACTTC.